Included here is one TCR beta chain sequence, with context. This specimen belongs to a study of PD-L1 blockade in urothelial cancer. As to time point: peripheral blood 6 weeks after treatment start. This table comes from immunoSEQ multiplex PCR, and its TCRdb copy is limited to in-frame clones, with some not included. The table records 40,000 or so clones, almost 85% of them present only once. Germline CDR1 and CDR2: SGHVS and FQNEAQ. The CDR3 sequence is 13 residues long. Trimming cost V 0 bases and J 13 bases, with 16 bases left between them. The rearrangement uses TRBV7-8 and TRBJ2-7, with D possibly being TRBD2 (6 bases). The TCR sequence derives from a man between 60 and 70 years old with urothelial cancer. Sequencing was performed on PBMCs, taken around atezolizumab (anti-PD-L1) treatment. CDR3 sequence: CASSLAVVSGLYF. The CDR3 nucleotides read TGTGCCAGCAGCTTAGCTGTGGTTAGCGGTCTTTACTTC.